One sample yielded the 17 T cell receptor beta chains listed below, sequenced in a study of cytomegalovirus exposure and HLA in healthy donors. In the PCR, 60 Vbeta and 13 Jbeta primers were used. Profiled with immunoSEQ multiplex PCR; TCRdb holds only in-frame clones, not every one. Of 200,000 or so clones listed, 75% to 80% are singletons. Material: PBMCs. The receptors here all came from a man aged 18-30 years in good health and CMV-seronegative.

V gene TRBV6-6 combines with J gene TRBJ2-3; perhaps TRBD1 as D (5 bases). V lost 4 bases to trimming and J lost 6 bases, with 11 bases between them. The CDR3 runs 13 residues. Germline V gene sequence: CDR1 MNHNY, CDR2 SVGAGI (reference sequence). The CDR3 protein is CASSSQGLDTQYF. The CDR3 region has the DNA TGTGCCAGCAGTTCCCAGGGTTTGGATACGCAGTATTTT.

This clone was seen only once. The rearrangement links TRBV2 to TRBJ1-5; no clear D. V was pared by 2 bases and J by 0 bases, with 14 bases between. The V gene's germline CDR1 is SNHLY and CDR2 FYNNEI. This CDR3 comprises 17 residues. CDR3 sequence: CASSEIWAVDSNQPQHF. CDR3 DNA: TGTGCCAGCAGTGAAATTTGGGCTGTCGATAGCAATCAGCCCCAGCATTTT.

In this sample, this clone turned up once. This chain links TRBV27 with TRBJ2-7, with D hard to call. This CDR3 has 15 amino acids. Germline CDR1 MNHEY, CDR2 SMNVEV (reference sequence). V was cut by 3 bases and J by 2 bases, with 14 bases left in between. The chain's CDR3 is CASSFSRLVTYEQYF. In DNA, the CDR3 is TGTGCCAGCAGTTTTTCGCGGTTAGTCACCTACGAGCAGTACTTC.

Only a few counts were recorded for this clone. V gene TRBV10-3 combines with J gene TRBJ2-6, with 9 bases fitting TRBD1. J lost 7 bases, V lost 11 bases, and 12 bases had no gene match. Germline CDR1 is ENHRY and CDR2 is SYGVKD. The CDR3 is 15 amino acids. The CDR3 sequence: CAADTGGIGANVLTF. CDR3 nucleotides: TGTGCCGCCGATACAGGGGGCATCGGTGCCAACGTCCTGACTTTC.

This chain uses TRBV19 with TRBJ2-1; D call uncertain. The CDR3 consists of 15 residues. The ends were cut back, 5 bases at V and 0 bases at J, with 11 bases in the middle. Germline V CDR1 and CDR2: LNHDA, SQIVND (reference sequence). CDR3 nucleotides: TGTGCCAGTAGTGCTGCGCCGAGCTCCTACAATGAGCAGTTCTTC. Its protein is CASSAAPSSYNEQFF. The complete variable domain, with remaining parts taken from reference TRBV19 and TRBJ2-1, reads DGGITQSPKYLFRKEGQNVTLSCEQNLNHDAMYWYRQDPGQGLRLIYYSQIVNDFQKGDIAEGYSVSREKKESFPLTVTSAQKNPTAFYLCASSAAPSSYNEQFFGPGTRLTVL.

This chain uses TRBV10-1 with TRBJ1-5; 9 bases map to TRBD1. Trimming at V came to 7 bases and at J to 1 base, leaving 8 bases not matched to a gene. The CDR3 spans 16 residues. Germline assignment: CDR1 WNHNN and CDR2 SYGVQD (reference sequence). The CDR3 DNA sequence: TGCGCCAGCACTGGACAGGGGACGGGGAGCAATCAGCCCCAGCATTTT. This codes for CASTGQGTGSNQPQHF.

This chain links TRBV5-1 with TRBJ1-2; TRBD1 aligns across 9 bases. With 4 bases clipped from V and 5 bases from J, the junction kept 6 bases outside the gene matches. Germline lookup yields CDR1 SGHRS and CDR2 YFSETQ. The CDR3 has 14 amino acids. The CDR3 loop reads CASSQPGQGYGYTF. In nucleotides, the CDR3 is TGCGCCAGCAGCCAGCCGGGACAGGGATATGGCTACACCTTC.

The chain recombines TRBV6-5 with TRBJ2-5; 10 nucleotides agree with TRBD2. CDR3 length: 15 residues. Germline CDR1 is MNHEY and CDR2 is SVGAGI. V shed 6 bases, J shed 5 bases, and the junction held 9 bases outside the gene matches. CDR3 nucleotide sequence: TGTGCCAGCAGCACCCCAGCGGGGGGGCGGGAGACCCAGTACTTC. Translated, it gives CASSTPAGGRETQYF.

J is TRBJ2-1 and V is TRBV19, with 9 bases identical to TRBD1. The CDR3 spans 14 residues. The trim removed 5 bases at V and 8 bases at J, leaving 7 bases unmatched. Germline assignment: CDR1 LNHDA and CDR2 SQIVND (reference sequence). The CDR3 DNA reads as TGTGCCAGTAGTCCCACAGGGGGCGCCTATGAGCAGTTCTTC. Translated, it gives CASSPTGGAYEQFF.

V usage is TRBV11-2 and J usage is TRBJ1-4, with TRBD1 matching 9 bases. Germline CDR1 and CDR2: SGHAT and FQNNGV. The ends lost 4 bases at V and 10 bases at J; junction bases unmatched: 10. The CDR3 consists of 15 residues. The CDR3 sequence is CASSSRQGGVAKLFF. The CDR3 region has the DNA TGTGCCAGCAGCTCACGACAGGGGGGGGTGGCAAAACTGTTTTTT.

The V call is TRBV7-2, the J call TRBJ2-7, with D unclear. Germline V gives CDR1 SGHTA, CDR2 FQGNSA. Trimming shortened V by 1 base and J by 6 bases, and 7 bases separated the two germline ends. The length of the CDR3 is 12 residues. CDR3 nucleotide sequence: TGTGCCAGCAGCTTAGGGCAGGCCGAGCAGTACTTC. Translation: CASSLGQAEQYF.

The chain couples TRBV7-3 to TRBJ2-3; 9 bases map to TRBD2. The CDR3 spans 15 residues. From germline, CDR1 is SGHTA and CDR2 FQGTGA. The ends lost 1 base at V and 6 bases at J; junction bases unmatched: 5. The CDR3 DNA reads TGTGCCAGCAGCTTAAGTAGCGGGAGAGGGGATACGCAGTATTTT. This encodes CASSLSSGRGDTQYF.

A word on this clone: Other DNA sequences within the sample encode an identical CDR3. The V call is TRBV4-3, the J call TRBJ1-6, with a weak D call TRBD1 (5 bases). The ends were cut back, 0 bases at V and 9 bases at J, with 6 bases in the middle. Germline V gene lookup returns CDR1 LGHNA and CDR2 YSLEER. The CDR3 consists of 13 residues. CDR3 DNA sequence: TGCGCCAGCAGCCAAGATAGGGGTTCACCCCTCCACTTT. This codes for CASSQDRGSPLHF.

The chain links TRBV4-1 to TRBJ2-7, with 8 bases matching TRBD1. The CDR3 spans 14 residues. Trimming cost V 0 bases and J 11 bases; bases outside gene matches: 9. Germline V gene sequence: CDR1 MGHRA, CDR2 YSYEKL. DNA of the CDR3: TGCGCCAGCAGCCAAGAACAGGGGGTTACACCGGAGTACTTC. It specifies CASSQEQGVTPEYF.

This clone has a handful of counts. This chain's CDR3 is CASSLGGGGHQETQYF. DNA for the CDR3: TGTGCCAGCAGCTTAGGGGGCGGGGGGCACCAAGAGACCCAGTACTTC. This chain joins TRBV11-3 and TRBJ2-5; 8 bases match TRBD2. The V gene's germline CDR1 is SGHNT and CDR2 YENEEA. The CDR3 contains 16 residues. J lost 0 bases, V lost 1 base, and 4 bases had no gene match.

V is TRBV7-6 and J is TRBJ1-4, with a weak D call TRBD1 (6 bases). The length of the CDR3 is 13 residues. Trimming cost V 6 bases and J 7 bases, with 12 bases left between them. Germline lookup yields CDR1 SGHVS and CDR2 FNYEAQ. CDR3 in DNA: TGTGCCAGCAGACAGGGTTCCAGTGAAAAACTGTTTTTT. Residues: CASRQGSSEKLFF.

V usage is TRBV4-3 and J usage is TRBJ2-7, with D possibly TRBD1 on 6 matching bases. With 0 bases removed from V and 0 bases from J, the gap between germline ends came to 12 bases. Germline CDR1 is LGHNA and CDR2 is YSLEER. The CDR3 consists of 16 residues. The CDR3 nucleotides are TGCGCCAGCAGCCAAGATGGCCAGGGGATCTCCTACGAGCAGTACTTC. This encodes CASSQDGQGISYEQYF.